This T cell receptor beta chain was documented in a study of regulatory T cells in long-lasting Graves disease. Germline-derived CDR1 and CDR2 are SGHVS and FQNEAQ. Trimming removed 1 base at V and 5 bases at J, with 18 bases between. CDR3 length equals 16 residues. Relying on iRepertoire HTBI primers and Arm-PCR of CDR3 regions, the team built TCR beta libraries. TCRdb reprocessed the multiplex PCR reads with MiXCR, giving one entry per CDR3 protein. The data contain roughly 400,000 distinct CDR3 sequences, around 21% of them singletons. Time point of the sample: persistent/refractory GD, antithyroid drugs over 5 years with positive TRAb. The TCR library was prepared using RNA isolated from PBMCs. Guidelines of the American Thyroid Association were used to diagnose Graves' disease. Many counts were recorded for this clonotype.

Sequencing was performed on peripheral blood mononuclear cells (PBMCs), taken when the disease was refractory, from a patient treated with antithyroid drugs. This chain connects TRBV7-8 to TRBJ2-7; D is unclear. The TCR comes from a female donor with Graves disease. The CDR3 coding sequence is TGTGCCAGCAGCTTAGGAGTCGGTCGCAGCCGAGACGAGCAGTACTTC. Translating it yields CASSLGVGRSRDEQYF.